The present entry profiles one T cell receptor (beta chain) with its context. Its specificity is unknown. The data belong to a study of shared clonotypes between healthy human individuals. Study results and limitations: It was only blood that was sampled, and tissue repertoires likely differ. As a rule, naive subsets had a larger estimated richness than memory subsets.

CD45RO-negative cells were positively selected for CCR7, leaving out terminally differentiated effector memory CD45RA+ cells. Losses at the gene ends were 4 bases for V and 5 bases for J; bases not matched to a gene: 5. CDR3 size: 15 residues. The germline V gene encodes CDR1 SGHTS and CDR2 YDEGEE. For each subset, genomic DNA was distributed in equal portions over several immunoSEQ plates. Per the original data handling: In the immunoSEQ data, sequences were junction-only and lacked quality scores, so filtering differed. TCRdb keeps only in-frame clones here, not all; method: immunoSEQ multiplex PCR. That table furnishes V, J and clone size, whereas the DNA furnished D and trimming. The table lists over 2,000,000 clones, just under 95% of them singletons.

Sequenced input: naive CD8+ T cells from PBMCs. The V call is TRBV5-8, the J call TRBJ2-1, with 11 positions matching TRBD2. This clonotype originated in a man aged 18 to 29 in good health. Some clones in this sample may be carry-over from other donors' samples. CDR3 protein: CASSLRLAGNNEQFF. The CDR3 nucleotides are TGTGCCAGCAGCCTCCGACTAGCGGGAAACAATGAGCAGTTCTTC.